A selection of T cell receptor beta chains follows, all from one sample in a study of cytomegalovirus exposure and HLA in healthy donors. Sequenced by immunoSEQ multiplex PCR; TCRdb stores in-frame clones only, minus some. The sample yields approximately 160,000 clones, around 78% seen once. Sequencing input: PBMCs. The receptors come from a middle-aged man in good health and CMV-seronegative. CDR3s include the opening cysteine and the closing phenylalanine or tryptophan. The D gene is left open where the match is weak. The listing skips clone size in some rows; elsewhere it reads once, few, many or a size class.

v_call	d_call	j_call	clone_size	cdr3_aa	cdr3_nt
TRBV5-6	.	TRBJ1-3	.	CASSRVDRSSGNTIYF	TGTGCCAGCAGCCGTGTGGACAGAAGCTCTGGAAACACCATATATTTT
TRBV7-3	TRBD2	TRBJ2-1	few	CASSFSSGSNEQFF	TGTGCCAGCAGCTTTAGTAGCGGGAGTAATGAGCAGTTCTTC
TRBV5-1	TRBD2	TRBJ2-3	.	CASSLGLAGDGDTQYF	TGCGCCAGCAGCTTGGGACTAGCGGGAGATGGAGATACGCAGTATTTT
TRBV5-6	.	TRBJ1-1	few	CASSFLERNTEAFF	TGTGCCAGCAGCTTCCTAGAAAGGAACACTGAAGCTTTCTTT
TRBV4-2	TRBD2	TRBJ2-3	.	CASSQESLAGDTDTQYF	TGTGCCAGCAGCCAAGAGAGTCTAGCGGGAGATACAGATACGCAGTATTTT
TRBV9	.	TRBJ2-5	.	CASSVAQGGSGPSKGTQYF	TGTGCCAGCAGCGTAGCCCAAGGGGGTTCGGGCCCTTCAAAAGGGACCCAGTACTTC
TRBV28	.	TRBJ1-2	.	CASSLRPAAAFSGYTF	TGTGCCAGCAGTTTGAGGCCCGCGGCCGCGTTTTCCGGCTACACCTTC
TRBV6-5	.	TRBJ1-2	.	CASSPRGASGYTF	TGTGCCAGCAGTCCGCGGGGGGCAAGTGGCTACACCTTC
TRBV28	.	TRBJ2-3	.	CASRSPGTDTQYF	TGTGCCAGCAGAAGCCCGGGCACAGATACGCAGTATTTT
TRBV5-1	TRBD2	TRBJ2-1	once	CASSRTSGSSYNEQFF	TGCGCCAGCAGCAGGACTAGCGGTAGCTCCTACAATGAGCAGTTCTTC
TRBV9	.	TRBJ1-2	few	CASSASTGRYGYTF	TGTGCCAGCAGCGCCTCGACAGGCCGATATGGCTACACCTTC
TRBV28	TRBD1	TRBJ2-3	.	CASSQGAGDTQYF	TGTGCCAGCAGCCAGGGGGCGGGAGATACGCAGTATTTT
TRBV2	.	TRBJ2-3	.	CASRFQTDTQYF	TGTGCCAGCAGGTTCCAGACAGATACGCAGTATTTT
TRBV2	TRBD2	TRBJ2-5	.	CASGVAGGETQYF	TGTGCCAGCGGAGTAGCGGGAGGGGAGACCCAGTACTTC
TRBV19	.	TRBJ1-5	.	CASSTKRGGNQPQHF	TGTGCCAGTAGTACAAAAAGGGGGGGTAATCAGCCCCAGCATTTT
TRBV2	.	TRBJ1-6	.	CASLQSYNSPLHF	TGTGCCAGCTTACAGAGCTATAATTCACCCCTCCACTTT
TRBV27	TRBD1	TRBJ1-4	.	CASSSGTGPNEKLFF	TGTGCCAGCAGCTCTGGGACAGGGCCCAATGAAAAACTGTTTTTT
TRBV27	TRBD1	TRBJ2-7	.	CASTKPGQGYEQYF	TGTGCCAGCACCAAGCCGGGACAGGGCTACGAGCAGTACTTC
TRBV30	TRBD1	TRBJ2-7	.	CAWTTGTGLNEQYF	TGTGCCTGGACTACCGGGACAGGGCTTAACGAGCAGTACTTC
TRBV4-2	.	TRBJ2-7	once	CASSQDLFPNEQYF	TGTGCCAGCAGCCAAGATCTATTCCCGAACGAGCAGTACTTC
TRBV27	.	TRBJ2-2	.	CASAVGGVTGELFF	TGTGCCAGCGCCGTGGGAGGTGTCACCGGGGAGCTGTTTTTT
TRBV7-6	.	TRBJ2-1	.	CASSLVLLDNERFF	TGTGCCAGCAGCTTAGTATTGTTGGACAATGAGCGGTTCTTC
TRBV2	TRBD1	TRBJ2-5	.	CATHRGRQETQYF	TGTGCCACACACAGGGGGCGGCAAGAGACCCAGTACTTC
TRBV7-2	.	TRBJ1-5	.	CASSLGDRPQEPQHF	TGTGCCAGCAGCTTGGGTGACAGGCCGCAGGAGCCCCAGCATTTT
TRBV7-9	TRBD2	TRBJ2-2	few	CASSLGTSGSLGTGELFF	TGTGCCAGCAGCTTAGGGACTAGCGGGAGCCTGGGCACCGGGGAGCTGTTTTTT
TRBV27	.	TRBJ2-2	few	CASSSQDTYTGELFF	TGTGCCAGCAGTTCCCAGGACACCTACACCGGGGAGCTGTTTTTT
TRBV6-5	.	TRBJ1-4	.	CASSYGRWREKLFF	TGTGCCAGCAGTTACGGGAGGTGGAGGGAAAAACTGTTTTTT
TRBV5-1	TRBD2	TRBJ2-3	few	CASAGGTSTDTQYF	TGCGCCAGCGCGGGGGGGACTAGCACAGATACGCAGTATTTT
TRBV2	.	TRBJ1-1	.	CASKPEGGNTEAFF	TGTGCCAGCAAGCCGGAGGGCGGGAACACTGAAGCTTTCTTT
TRBV30	.	TRBJ1-1	.	CAWSVGGGLGNTEAFF	TGTGCCTGGAGTGTAGGCGGGGGGCTGGGGAACACTGAAGCTTTCTTT
TRBV18	.	TRBJ1-4	.	CASSPEIPTTNEKLFF	TGTGCCAGCTCACCCGAGATACCAACAACTAATGAAAAACTGTTTTTT
TRBV9	TRBD2	TRBJ2-5	.	CASSVGQGGRETQYF	TGTGCCAGCAGCGTAGGGCAGGGCGGGAGAGAGACCCAGTACTTC
TRBV28	TRBD1	TRBJ2-5	.	CASSPNHEGARTETQYF	TGTGCCAGCAGTCCCAACCATGAGGGGGCGAGGACAGAGACCCAGTACTTC
TRBV27	TRBD2	TRBJ2-2	once	CASSIGTSVGELFF	TGTGCCAGCAGTATCGGGACTAGCGTCGGGGAGCTGTTTTTT
TRBV13	.	TRBJ2-4	once	CASSYRRGASSHIQYF	TGTGCCAGCAGTTACCGTCGGGGAGCGAGTTCCCACATTCAGTACTTC
TRBV6-1	TRBD2	TRBJ2-3	.	CAGSGGQSTDTQYF	TGTGCCGGTAGCGGGGGGCAAAGTACAGATACGCAGTATTTT
TRBV7-3	.	TRBJ2-2	.	CASSSNTGELFF	TGTGCCAGCAGCTCAAACACCGGGGAGCTGTTTTTT
TRBV19	.	TRBJ1-4	once	CASSIGDSFYEKLFF	TGTGCCAGTAGTATAGGTGACAGTTTCTATGAAAAACTGTTTTTT
TRBV2	.	TRBJ2-1	.	CASSGGVDSYNEQFF	TGTGCCAGCAGTGGGGGAGTAGACTCCTACAATGAGCAGTTCTTC
TRBV14	.	TRBJ1-2	.	CASSQGLGVNGYTF	TGTGCCAGCAGCCAAGGATTAGGGGTGAACGGCTACACCTTC
TRBV10-3	.	TRBJ2-5	.	CAIRDSGETQYF	TGTGCCATCAGGGACAGTGGAGAGACCCAGTACTTC
TRBV7-2	TRBD1	TRBJ1-3	.	CASSFLSGGGNTIYF	TGTGCCAGCAGCTTTCTTTCAGGGGGGGGAAACACCATATATTTT
TRBV28	TRBD1	TRBJ1-1	.	CASKDRGWTEAFF	TGTGCCAGCAAGGACAGGGGATGGACTGAAGCTTTCTTT
TRBV4-1	.	TRBJ1-2	.	CASSPPGQNLYGYTF	TGCGCCAGCAGCCCCCCCGGACAGAACCTCTATGGCTACACCTTC
TRBV9	.	TRBJ1-1	.	CASSALGTEAFF	TGTGCCAGCAGTGCCCTCGGCACTGAAGCTTTCTTT
TRBV7-3	TRBD2	TRBJ2-3	few	CASSLIASGDTQYF	TGTGCCAGCAGCTTAATTGCTAGCGGAGATACGCAGTATTTT
TRBV5-4	TRBD1	TRBJ2-1	.	CASNGDSFYEQFF	TGTGCCAGCAACGGGGACAGTTTTTATGAGCAGTTCTTC
TRBV4-2	.	TRBJ2-7	.	CASSQATTGTQNEQYF	TGTGCCAGCAGCCAAGCCACCACCGGGACTCAGAACGAGCAGTACTTC
TRBV7-2	.	TRBJ1-1	once	CASSPRLEAFF	TGTGCCAGCAGCCCGCGCCTCGAAGCTTTCTTT
TRBV19	.	TRBJ2-1	once	CATSNPGKYNEQFF	TGTGCCACATCAAATCCCGGGAAATACAATGAGCAGTTCTTC
TRBV7-7	TRBD2	TRBJ2-1	.	CASSPTSGRANEQFF	TGTGCCAGCAGCCCGACTAGCGGGAGGGCCAATGAGCAGTTCTTC
TRBV5-1	.	TRBJ2-3	.	CASSLAPEITDTQYF	TGCGCCAGCAGCTTGGCGCCGGAGATAACAGATACGCAGTATTTT
TRBV29-1	TRBD1	TRBJ1-1	.	CSVEQGAGGTEAFF	TGCAGCGTGGAACAGGGGGCTGGGGGCACTGAAGCTTTCTTT
TRBV29-1	.	TRBJ2-7	.	CSVFANEQYF	TGCAGCGTTTTTGCTAACGAGCAGTACTTC
TRBV7-9	.	TRBJ1-3	few	CASSGSGNTIYF	TGTGCCAGCTCGGGCTCTGGAAACACCATATATTTT
TRBV9	.	TRBJ2-3	.	CASSVGWGEADTQYF	TGTGCCAGCAGCGTAGGCTGGGGGGAAGCAGATACGCAGTATTTT
TRBV5-1	.	TRBJ2-1	.	CASSPNSYNEQFF	TGCGCCAGCAGCCCTAACTCCTACAATGAGCAGTTCTTC